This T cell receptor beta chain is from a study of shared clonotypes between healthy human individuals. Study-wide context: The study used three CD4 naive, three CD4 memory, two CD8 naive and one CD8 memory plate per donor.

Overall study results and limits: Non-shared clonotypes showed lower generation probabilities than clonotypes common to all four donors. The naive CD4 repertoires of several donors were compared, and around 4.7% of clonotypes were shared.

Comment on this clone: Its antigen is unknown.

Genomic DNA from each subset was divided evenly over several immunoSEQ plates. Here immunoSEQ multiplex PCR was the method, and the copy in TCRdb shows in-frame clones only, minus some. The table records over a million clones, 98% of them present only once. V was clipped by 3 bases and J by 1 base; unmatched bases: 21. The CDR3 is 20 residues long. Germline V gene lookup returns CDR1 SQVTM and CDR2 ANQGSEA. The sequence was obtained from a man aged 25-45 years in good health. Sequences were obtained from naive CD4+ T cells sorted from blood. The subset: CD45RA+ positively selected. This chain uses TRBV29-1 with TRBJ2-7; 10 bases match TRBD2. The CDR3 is CSVDGLAGVQATVPSYEQYF. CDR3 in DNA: TGCAGCGTTGATGGTCTAGCGGGAGTTCAGGCGACCGTGCCGTCCTACGAGCAGTACTTC.